This T cell receptor beta chain was retrieved from a study of shared clonotypes between healthy human individuals. Every unsorted PBMC PCR replicate was loaded with about 300 ng DNA, approximately 30,000 T cell genomes. Using ten immunoSEQ deep assay plates, investigators sequenced unsorted PBMC DNA. Original processing notes: ImmunoSEQ junction-only sequences lacked quality scores, so their filtering differed. Libraries were prepared by immunoSEQ multiplex PCR; TCRdb keeps only in-frame clonotypes and omits some of them. V, J and clone size derive from that table, while D and trimming were established from the DNA sequence. The sample records hundreds of thousands of clones, around 78% being singletons. The length of the CDR3 is 14 residues. Germline V CDR1 and CDR2: MDHEN, SYDVKM. V was cut by 6 bases and J by 2 bases, with 11 bases left in between. Donors, without exception, were Caucasian adults residing in Nashville, Tennessee.

The TCR was taken from a woman in her thirties or forties in good health. Some clones in this sample may be carry-over from other donors' samples. This chain connects TRBV28 to TRBJ2-1; a possible D gene is TRBD1 (6 bases). Sequencing was done on a sample of PBMCs. CDR3: CASRKGGAYNEQFF. The DNA for the CDR3 is TGTGCCAGCAGGAAAGGGGGTGCCTACAATGAGCAGTTCTTC.